This T cell receptor (beta chain) was profiled in a study of CD8 T cells in Susac syndrome. Study background: There were five or six sequenced Susac syndrome patients with active disease and about 8 in remission. Patients with Susac syndrome were therapy-naive, treated with corticosteroids, or treated with intravenous immunoglobulin alone when blood was collected. General observations from the study: The Susac syndrome CD4+ T cell repertoires displayed no clonal expansion.

The CDR3 consists of 13 residues. V was trimmed by 8 bases and J by 4 bases, leaving 12 bases between them. Germline V gene data show CDR1 as MNHNY and CDR2 as SVGAGI (reference sequence). Remarks on this clonotype: The antigen remains unidentified.

Random hexamers primed reverse transcription of 0.5 to 1 ug RNA. Across 54 Vbeta and 13 Jbeta, TCR beta CDR3 was amplified with immunoSEQ multiplex PCR. TCRdb re-analysed the immunoSEQ multiplex PCR reads in MiXCR, keeping a single row per CDR3 protein. The data show about 120,000 distinct CDR3 sequences, roughly 95% seen once. This receptor was taken from a human donor with Susac syndrome. The sequencing sample was made of CD4+ T cells from PBMCs. The V call is TRBV6-6, the J call TRBJ2-1; no clear D. The CDR3 region is CASGIAAYNEQFF. CDR3 in DNA: TGTGCCAGCGGGATCGCAGCGTACAATGAGCAGTTCTTC.